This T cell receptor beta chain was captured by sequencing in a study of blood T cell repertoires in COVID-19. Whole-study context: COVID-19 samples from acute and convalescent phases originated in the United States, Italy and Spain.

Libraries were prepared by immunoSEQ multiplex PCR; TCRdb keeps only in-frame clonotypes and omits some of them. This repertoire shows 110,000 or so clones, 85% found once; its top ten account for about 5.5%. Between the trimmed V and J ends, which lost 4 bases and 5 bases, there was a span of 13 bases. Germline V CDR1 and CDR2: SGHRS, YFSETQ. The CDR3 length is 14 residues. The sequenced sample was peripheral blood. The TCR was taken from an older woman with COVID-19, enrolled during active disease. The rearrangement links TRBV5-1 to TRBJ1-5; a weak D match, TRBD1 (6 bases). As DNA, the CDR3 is TGCGCCAGCAGCCCCGGGACATCCGATCAGCCCCAGCATTTT. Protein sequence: CASSPGTSDQPQHF.